This T cell receptor beta chain was obtained from a study of OX40 agonist ivuxolimab in advanced cancers. Across the study: Enrollees could have had prior anti-PD-1, anti-PD-L1 or anti-CTLA-4 therapy, which approximately 40% had received. Partial responses, seen in three patients, involved one hepatocellular carcinoma and two cutaneous melanomas.

Per germline, CDR1 MDHEN and CDR2 SYDVKM. The CDR3 loop spans 14 amino acids. Trimming took 3 bases from V and 5 from J; bases not matched to a gene: 4. The table lists this clone with a few counts. Profiled with immunoSEQ multiplex PCR; TCRdb holds only in-frame clones, not every one. Of 60,000 to 70,000 clones in the sample, almost 85% were seen once. This TCR came from an adult with an advanced solid tumor such as melanoma, head and neck, liver or kidney cancer. The chain uses TRBV28 and TRBJ2-3; 8 bases fit TRBD1. The source was CD4+ or CD8+ T cells sorted from blood, collected in a trial of the OX40 agonist ivuxolimab. The CDR3 bases are TGTGCCAGCAGTTTCCAGGGGGCGCAAGATACGCAGTATTTT. Translation gives CASSFQGAQDTQYF.